Each of the 20 T cell receptor beta chains below was sequenced from the same sample in a study of T cells after posttransplantation cyclophosphamide. Sequencing used immunoSEQ multiplex PCR; TCRdb keeps in-frame clones, though not all of them. The table includes approximately 3,800 clones, almost 70% detected once. A marrow graft followed busulfan-fludarabine conditioning, with cyclophosphamide on days +3 and +4. The material was CD8+ T cells sorted from PBMCs, obtained more than 1,000 days after allogeneic stem cell transplant with posttransplant cyclophosphamide. Receptor source: a female patient aged 40-50 years who received an allogeneic stem cell transplant from a related donor, was CMV-positive, and had no GVHD. Some T cells may be supplied by the graft donor.

The chain is built from TRBV15 and TRBJ2-5; TRBD2 might be the D (7 bases). Germline assignment: CDR1 LNHNV and CDR2 YYDKDF (reference sequence). V was trimmed by 0 bases and J by 1 base, leaving 12 bases between them. The CDR3 has 16 residues. The DNA of the CDR3 is TGTGCCACCAGCAGAGATAAGGGGGGGTTCCAAGAGACCCAGTACTTC. Translated: CATSRDKGGFQETQYF.

The count of this clone is one. The chain employs TRBV7-3 and TRBJ2-5; TRBD2 agrees at 10 bases. In germline, CDR1 is SGHTA, CDR2 FQGTGA. The CDR3 runs to 16 residues. With 5 bases clipped from V and 5 bases from J, the junction kept 11 bases outside the gene matches. The CDR3 region is CASSPGLASHFETQYF. CDR3 in DNA: TGTGCCAGCAGCCCGGGACTAGCGTCCCATTTTGAGACCCAGTACTTC.

This clone was counted once. The gene calls are TRBV28 and TRBJ2-1, with 10 bases fitting TRBD2. The CDR3 has 14 residues. Per germline, CDR1 MDHEN and CDR2 SYDVKM. Losses at the gene ends were 8 bases for V and 6 bases for J; bases not matched to a gene: 7. In DNA form, the CDR3 reads TGTGCCAGCCAGGTCGGACTAGCGGTCAATGAGCAGTTCTTC. Its translation is CASQVGLAVNEQFF.

This sequence joins TRBV5-4 and TRBJ2-7; tentative D call: TRBD1 (5 bases). V lost 3 bases and J 0 bases, leaving 7 bases between the germline ends. Per germline, CDR1 SGHNT and CDR2 YYREEE (reference sequence). The CDR3 totals 13 residues. CDR3 region: CASSWGDSYEQYF. Written as DNA, the CDR3 is TGTGCCAGCAGCTGGGGCGACTCCTACGAGCAGTACTTC.

On this clone itself: This CDR3 is also generated by other DNA sequences in the sample. The chain recombines TRBV9 with TRBJ2-7; tentative D call: TRBD1 (6 bases). The CDR3 extends over 15 amino acids. V gave up 10 bases and J gave up 2 bases, with 22 bases separating them. The germline V gene has CDR1 SGDLS and CDR2 YYNGEE. CDR3 bases: TGTGCCTTTTTTTTCAGGCAGGGGACGGCCTACGAGCAGTACTTC. Translating it yields CAFFFRQGTAYEQYF.

This clone was counted once. V gene TRBV7-3 combines with J gene TRBJ2-5; D is perhaps TRBD2 (7 bases). CDR1 and CDR2 from the germline V gene are SGHTA and FQGTGA. This CDR3 is 14 amino acids long. V was clipped by 5 bases and J by 5 bases, with 15 bases between them. CDR3 in DNA: TGTGCCAGCAGCCTCCAGGGAGGGGGTGAGACCCAGTACTTC. The encoded protein is CASSLQGGGETQYF. The full variable domain, with the rest looked up from reference TRBV7-3 and TRBJ2-5, is GAGVSQTPSNKVTEKGKYVELRCDPISGHTALYWYRQSLGQGPEFLIYFQGTGAADDSGLPNDRFFAVRPEGSVSTLKIQRTERGDSAVYLCASSLQGGGETQYFGPGTRLLVL.

About this clone: Other DNA sequences from this sample encode an identical CDR3 as well. V gene TRBV9 combines with J gene TRBJ2-7; D perhaps matches TRBD1 (6 bases). The ends were cut back, 8 bases at V and 2 bases at J, with 20 bases in the middle. CDR1 and CDR2 (germline): SGDLS, YYNGEE. The CDR3 totals 15 residues. The CDR3, as DNA: TGTGCCAGTTTCTTCGGACAGAGGACGGCCTACGAGCAGTACTTC. Translation: CASFFGQRTAYEQYF.

V and J are TRBV27 and TRBJ2-7; 8 bases match TRBD1. V lost 3 bases to trimming and J lost 6 bases; unmatched junction nucleotides: 7. There are 14 residues in the CDR3. Per the germline V gene, CDR1 is MNHEY and CDR2 is SMNVEV (reference sequence). The CDR3 reads CASSFLSGGLEQYF. The CDR3 nucleotides are TGTGCCAGCAGTTTTTTGTCAGGGGGCCTCGAGCAGTACTTC.

The chain carries TRBV9 and TRBJ1-5; D ambiguous. This CDR3 is 14 amino acids long. Germline CDR1 and CDR2: SGDLS and YYNGEE. Trimming cost V 2 bases and J 6 bases, with 12 bases left between them. The CDR3 reads CASSVEGNSQPQHF. CDR3 nucleotides: TGTGCCAGCAGCGTGGAGGGAAATAGTCAGCCCCAGCATTTT.

The V call is TRBV7-9, the J call TRBJ2-7; D call uncertain. The CDR3 runs to 13 residues. Germline-derived CDR1 and CDR2 are SEHNR and FQNEAQ (reference sequence). Trimming pared 5 bases from V and 0 bases from J, leaving 8 bases between. The CDR3 DNA sequence: TGTGCCAGCAGCCGCGACAACTCCTACGAGCAGTACTTC. This codes for CASSRDNSYEQYF.

The chain links TRBV28 to TRBJ2-5; 9 bases fit TRBD2. CDR1 is MDHEN, CDR2 SYDVKM, per germline. V was pared by 2 bases and J by 1 base, with 5 bases of the junction left unmatched. The CDR3 is 16 amino acids. The CDR3 nucleotides are TGTGCCAGCAGTTTAATAGCGGGGGAAACCCAAGAGACCCAGTACTTC. Translating it yields CASSLIAGETQETQYF. Complete variable domain (other parts from reference TRBV28 and TRBJ2-5): DVKVTQSSRYLVKRTGEKVFLECVQDMDHENMFWYRQDPGLGLRLIYFSYDVKMKEKGDIPEGYSVSREKKERFSLILESASTNQTSMYLCASSLIAGETQETQYFGPGTRLLVL.

The J gene is TRBJ2-1, the V gene TRBV11-2, with D tentatively TRBD2 (6 bases). Between the trimmed V and J ends, which lost 6 bases and 5 bases, there was a span of 14 bases. CDR3 size: 14 residues. Germline V gene sequence: CDR1 SGHAT, CDR2 FQNNGV. The CDR3 sequence is CASSGRLGDNEQFF. Here the CDR3 DNA reads TGTGCCAGCAGTGGAAGACTAGGGGACAATGAGCAGTTCTTC.

V gene TRBV4-1 combines with J gene TRBJ1-1; perhaps TRBD1 as D (5 bases). Trimming took 0 bases from V and 7 from J, leaving 12 bases between them. The CDR3 spans 14 residues. In germline, CDR1 is MGHRA, CDR2 YSYEKL. The DNA of the CDR3 is TGCGCCAGCAGCCAAGACCAGGGAATCGTTGAAGCTTTCTTT. This translates into CASSQDQGIVEAFF.

J is TRBJ2-3 and V is TRBV2; D ambiguous. The CDR3 spans 16 residues. Trimming pared 4 bases from V and 2 bases from J, leaving 16 bases between. Germline CDR1 reads SNHLY; CDR2 reads FYNNEI. The CDR3 region has the DNA TGTGCCAGCAGTGGAGTAGGCGGCCCTACCACAGATACGCAGTATTTT. This translates into CASSGVGGPTTDTQYF.

This chain links TRBV9 with TRBJ2-4, with TRBD1 matching 8 bases. From germline, CDR1 is SGDLS and CDR2 YYNGEE. V lost 4 bases and J lost 6; bases outside the gene matches: 3. The CDR3 is 13 residues long. In nucleotides, the CDR3 is TGTGCCAGCAGCCCGACAGGGGTAAACATTCAGTACTTC. It yields the protein CASSPTGVNIQYF. Using reference TRBV9 and TRBJ2-4 for the parts outside the CDR3, the full variable domain is DSGVTQTPKHLITATGQRVTLRCSPRSGDLSVYWYQQSLDQGLQFLIQYYNGEERAKGNILERFSAQQFPDLHSELNLSSLELGDSALYFCASSPTGVNIQYFGAGTRLSVL.

Regarding this clone: This sample includes further DNA sequences coding for the same CDR3. The gene calls are TRBV9 and TRBJ2-7; 7 bases align to TRBD1. The CDR3 runs 15 residues. J gave up 2 bases and V 8 bases, and 13 bases lay outside the gene matches. CDR1 is SGDLS, CDR2 YYNGEE, per germline. The CDR3 loop is CASCIKQGTAYEQYF. The CDR3 nucleotides are TGTGCCAGTTGTATCAAACAGGGGACGGCCTACGAGCAGTACTTC.

The chain uses TRBV9 and TRBJ2-2, with a tentative D call TRBD1 (6 bases). The CDR3 has 15 amino acids. Per the germline V gene, CDR1 is SGDLS and CDR2 is YYNGEE. V was trimmed by 0 bases and J by 5 bases, leaving 11 bases between them. DNA for the CDR3: TGTGCCAGCAGCGTAGACCACAGGGAGACCGGGGAGCTGTTTTTT. It encodes CASSVDHRETGELFF.

V usage is TRBV9 and J usage is TRBJ2-1, with 12 bases lining up with TRBD2. Per germline, CDR1 SGDLS and CDR2 YYNGEE. The length of the CDR3 is 18 residues. The V gene end was trimmed by 3 bases and the J gene end by 9 bases; junction bases not matched to a gene: 16. As DNA, the CDR3 is TGTGCCAGCAGCGCCGGAGCCCCGCTAGCGGGGGGGTACGGTGAGCAGTTCTTC. Translation gives CASSAGAPLAGGYGEQFF.

This chain joins TRBV27 and TRBJ1-4; 8 bases map to TRBD1. The CDR3 consists of 12 residues. Looked up from germline, CDR1 is MNHEY and CDR2 is SMNVEV (reference sequence). V gave up 4 bases and J gave up 13 bases; unmatched junction bases: 5. The DNA for the CDR3 is TGTGCCAGCAGTTCGACAGGGGCTCCACTGTTTTTT. Encoded protein: CASSSTGAPLFF.

The J gene is TRBJ2-5, the V gene TRBV4-2, with 9 bases identical to TRBD2. V dropped 1 base and J dropped 3; count of bases not matched to a gene: 9. The germline CDR1 and CDR2 sequences are LGHNA and YNFKEQ. This CDR3 spans 17 amino acids. CDR3 residues: CASSQASGGPDEETQYF. DNA of the CDR3: TGTGCCAGCAGCCAAGCCAGCGGGGGGCCAGACGAAGAGACCCAGTACTTC.